Given below is one TCR beta chain in context. What it recognizes is unknown. The data belong to a study of shared clonotypes between healthy human individuals. Whole-study findings and limits: Clonotypes not shared had lower generation probabilities than those common to all four donors.

The repertoire was sequenced with immunoSEQ multiplex PCR; TCRdb's copy has only in-frame clones and lacks some. The data hold roughly 720,000 clones, with about 90% observed a single time. Germline V CDR1 and CDR2: SGHNT, YYREEE (reference sequence). The CDR3 is 14 residues long. V was shortened by 2 bases and J by 2 bases, with 5 bases between the two germline ends. The V call is TRBV5-4, the J call TRBJ2-6, with D hard to call. The sequence derives from a man aged 18 to 29 in good health. Some clones in this sample may be carry-over from other donors' samples. The sequencing input was memory CD8+ T cells from PBMCs. Subset reported: CD45RO+ cells pooled with CCR7-negative TemRA cells. The CDR3 loop reads CASSFGTGANVLTF. The CDR3, as DNA: TGTGCCAGCAGCTTCGGCACTGGGGCCAACGTCCTGACTTTC.